This T cell receptor (beta chain) was identified in a study of T cells in Graves' hyperthyroidism and ophthalmopathy. Study-wide findings and caveats: Ophthalmopathy got predicted by the model a median 6.5 months before its onset.

The study included ophthalmopathy patients with Clinical Activity Score at least 3, NOSPECS grade at least 4 and duration under 3 months. Reasons for excluding patients were uncontrolled infection, other autoimmune disease, pregnancy or lactation. The authors took PBMCs from 8 to 10 ml fresh peripheral blood. Points on this clonotype: No antigen is known for it.

Using RNA transcripts as the source, TCR beta CDR3 regions were amplified. HTBI primers were the set used in a first-round RT-PCR of the TCR CDR3. Via MiXCR, TCRdb re-called the multiplex PCR reads, giving one row per CDR3 protein. Of a few hundred thousand distinct CDR3 sequences listed, more than 15% were seen once; the top ten hold roughly 3%. The CDR3 spans 18 residues. The germline CDR1 and CDR2 sequences are MNHNS and SASEGT. The V end lost 5 bases, the J end lost 0 bases, and 20 bases lay between the germline ends. The sample consisted of blood. The rearrangement uses TRBV6-1 and TRBJ1-5; no definite D call. The clonotype was recovered from a woman between 40 and 50 years old with Graves' ophthalmopathy. The CDR3 bases are TGTGCCAGCAGTCCACCCCACTTCGGGCGAGATAGCAATCAGCCCCAGCATTTT. Translation gives CASSPPHFGRDSNQPQHF.